This T cell receptor (beta chain) was sequenced for a study of human T cells and chemical hapten exposure. There are 14 residues in the CDR3. The germline gives CDR1 LGHNA, CDR2 YSLEER. The V segment lost 1 base and the J segment 4 bases; nucleotides outside the gene matches: 3. As handled by the study authors: Around 97,000 TCRs per sample was the median, with a range of about 20,000 to 690,600. TCRdb re-called the RACE reads through MiXCR, storing one row per CDR3 protein. For this entry, the V and J calls and clone size follow TCRdb and not the study's own pipeline. The sample lists over 80,000 distinct CDR3 sequences, 9.5% to 13% occurring once. This clonotype came up many times. Its antigen is unidentified. Study results and caveats: Patch test score was positively correlated with the counts of TCRs that had expanded at PT1. DPC sensitization produced no change in TCRs with frequency above 1 in 1000.

The time point is: patch test 3, about 24 weeks after DPC sensitization. Treatment meaning: therapeutic diphenylcyclopropenone sensitization with weekly scalp DPC. V usage is TRBV4-3 and J usage is TRBJ2-7; 8 bases map to TRBD1. The sequences come from whole blood, collected in connection with sensitization to the hapten diphenylcyclopropenone (DPC). The source is a woman in her 30s with alopecia areata. Some clones in this sample may be carry-over from other donors' samples. In DNA form, the CDR3 reads TGCGCCAGCAGCCAAGGGACAGGGAGGTACGAGCAGTACTTC. The encoded protein is CASSQGTGRYEQYF.